Reported below is one T cell receptor (beta chain). It has no known antigen specificity. Base quality data are lacking; no much larger clone is found one base away. The High Capacity cDNA Reverse Transcription Kit was used to reverse transcribe all of the isolated RNA, meaning that expressed TCRB transcripts were what got sequenced. Naive, central memory and regulatory T cell samples underwent deep immunoSEQ sequencing, averaging around 3.7 million total reads per sample. After sorted cells were lysed in RLT buffer, RNA was extracted with DNase-treated RNeasy Micro or Mini kits, with the choice depending on cell number. Each cell subset was processed separately to prevent cross-contamination, with patient and healthy donor samples processed together. The immunoSEQ multiplex PCR was used to amplify TCRB sequences from cDNA, generating 87-bp fragments that spanned the CDR3 region. The amplicons were sequenced using the Illumina HiSeq platform. The study's own analysis went as follows. PCR bias was computationally corrected using synthetic template baselines, reads within Hamming distance 2 were collapsed, and singletons that could not be merged were discarded. Reads were aligned to IMGT to assign V, D and J genes, CDR3 length, and insertions or deletions at six rearrangement sites. Clonotype counts were normalized to sorted cell number within each subset before computing true diversity and Gini coefficients with the tcR R package. The overlap coefficient, calculated on TCRB nucleotide sequences, was used to measure repertoire sharing. TCRdb took this table from immuneACCESS and kept in-frame rearrangements with V and J called. Such tables lack part of the clones; where checked against another copy, unresolved V genes explain under half of the gap, and the rest is unexplained. D and trimming were read from the DNA, whereas the V and J calls and clone size are those reported in that table. For this sample there are 150,000 or so clones; about 44% appear just once. 0.4% to 0.5% of the sample goes to the ten largest clones.

The data derive from a study of beta chain features in type 1 diabetes (dated by TCRdb to the late 2010s). Study-level background: Mean age, gender distribution, total cell number and subset yield were not different between patients and healthy donors. In the study, TCRB repertoires of sorted circulating CD4+ T cell subsets from recently diagnosed type 1 diabetes patients were compared with those of matched healthy donors. A total of roughly 100 million sorted cells were examined across all samples, and a strong correlation was observed between cell number per subset and RNA yield. Regulatory and stem cell-like memory subsets were isolated from only 8 patients and about eight healthy donors, whereas naive and central memory subsets came from all 30 or so donors. Results and caveats for the whole study, not just this receptor: Because cDNA was sequenced instead of genomic DNA, activated cells with high expression could be over-represented, although the groups did not differ in activation or CD3 levels. Because small numbers of individuals were included in the HLA sub-analyses, any influence of HLA type on TCRB rearrangement was left unresolved. Naive, central memory and regulatory TCRB repertoires appeared more similar among patients than among healthy donors. Shorter templates might have been favored by PCR, but patient and control samples were amplified and corrected together, so both groups would have been affected equally by any skew. In all four CD4+ subsets, TCRB CDR3 length was moderately but significantly shorter in type 1 diabetes patients. At VDJ recombination sites, type 1 diabetes patients had fewer insertions and more deleted nucleotides, which implies abnormalities in thymic rearrangement.

A single peripheral blood draw of around 120 mL on average was collected from each donor into heparinised tubes. A BD FACSAria II and a panel including CD45RO, CCR7, CD25, CD127, CD95 and CD27 were used to sort naive, central memory, regulatory and stem cell-like memory CD4+ T cells. Purity was above 98% for every sorted population. PBMCs were separated immediately by Lymphoprep density gradient centrifugation and were stained directly, without being cultured. So that batch effects would be minimized, each experiment stained and sorted samples in pairs, pairing one healthy donor with one patient. V is pared back by 1 base and J by 5 bases, with 9 bases lying between the germline termini. CDR1 and CDR2, per the germline V gene, are MNHEY and SVGAGI. The CDR3 runs 15 residues from the cysteine to the phenylalanine. This entry keeps only the CDR3 DNA: 45 bases, framed from base 1.

The clonotype was recovered from a man between 18 and 29 years old in good health. The receptor chain draws on TRBV6-5 and TRBJ1-6; 5 matching bases give a weak D call of TRBD1. The sample was Tregs from blood. Sample cell subset or site, as interpreted from the label and publication: regulatory CD4+ T cells. For the CDR3, the sequence is CASSYWGRNNSPLHF. The DNA is TGTGCCAGCAGTTACTGGGGCAGAAATAATTCACCCCTCCACTTT.